What follows is one T cell receptor beta chain and its context. Its antigen remains unidentified. The source of the sample is a study of regulatory T cells in long-lasting Graves disease. Study conclusions and caveats: Preferential use of TRBV28, TRBJ1-2 and TRBJ2-5 was seen in persistent disease. Persistent Graves' patients showed a TCR diversity that was lower than that of newly diagnosed ones. Patients with persistent disease shared 2,741 public clonotypes, outpacing the approximately 920 shared by new patients.

Time point denoted: persistent/refractory GD, antithyroid drugs over 5 years with positive TRAb. Following extraction of RNA from PBMCs, that RNA was used to make the TCR library. Approximately 9 milliliters of peripheral blood went into EDTA tubes. The CDR3 is 15 amino acids. Trimming removed 3 bases from V and 10 bases from J, with 21 bases in between. CDR1 SQVTM and CDR2 ANQGSEA come from the germline V gene. Construction of TCR beta libraries relied on iRepertoire HTBI primers and on Arm-PCR targeting CDR3 regions. In TCRdb, the multiplex PCR reads were re-called with MiXCR into one record per CDR3 protein. The sample includes about 470,000 distinct CDR3 sequences, roughly 21% of them seen just once.

The receptor's source is a female donor with Graves disease. The rearrangement joins TRBV29-1 to TRBJ1-4; D gene ambiguous. This specimen was peripheral blood mononuclear cells (PBMCs), taken when the disease was refractory, from a patient treated with antithyroid drugs. The CDR3 region is CSVEESAELKGKLFF. CDR3 bases: TGCAGCGTTGAGGAATCGGCAGAGCTGAAGGGAAAACTGTTTTTT.